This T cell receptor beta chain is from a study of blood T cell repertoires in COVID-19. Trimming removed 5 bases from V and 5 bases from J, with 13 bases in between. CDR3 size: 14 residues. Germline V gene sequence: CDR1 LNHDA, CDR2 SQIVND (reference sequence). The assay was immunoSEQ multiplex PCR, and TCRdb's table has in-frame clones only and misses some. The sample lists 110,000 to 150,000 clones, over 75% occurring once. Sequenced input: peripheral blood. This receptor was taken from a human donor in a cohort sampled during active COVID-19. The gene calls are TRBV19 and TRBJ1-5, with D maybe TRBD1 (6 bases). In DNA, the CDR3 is TGTGCCAGTAGTGGTTCTGGGGGCTATCAGCCCCAGCATTTT. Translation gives CASSGSGGYQPQHF.